This T cell receptor (beta chain) was sequenced during a study of T cells in Graves' hyperthyroidism and ophthalmopathy (dated by TCRdb to between 2017 and 2020). Context from the whole study: To identify distinguishing TCR V-J signatures, a discovery cohort of around 100 patients was used, comprising some 43 with Graves' ophthalmopathy and 57 with stable Graves' hyperthyroidism. Whether ophthalmopathy could be predicted prospectively was tested in an independent validation cohort made up of fewer than 20 hyperthyroidism patients plus 17 patients who later progressed to ophthalmopathy. According to the paper, TCR Vbeta CDR3 sequencing was carried out on 135 peripheral blood samples, which came from 40 to 45 ophthalmopathy, under 80 hyperthyroidism and about 17 progressor patients. For training and testing, the 110 or so patients in the discovery cohort were randomly divided in a 7:3 ratio. The study also compared thyroid tissue and blood T-cell repertoires from several Graves' hyperthyroidism patients. After sampling, hyperthyroidism patients received methimazole starting at 30 mg daily, and ophthalmopathy patients received high-dose intravenous methylprednisolone.

Amplification of TCR beta CDR3 regions was carried out from RNA transcripts. The TCR CDR3 was subjected to a first round of RT-PCR using the HTBI primer set and the Qiagen OneStep RT-PCR kit. Libraries were constructed in a second round of multiplex PCR, after which size selection and purification were carried out. Libraries were sequenced paired-end with 100 bp reads on an Illumina HiSeq2000. In the paper's pipeline: SOAPnuke was used to process the raw data, removing reads that contained adapters or uncalled bases, had a mean Phred below 15, or lacked an exact match to the constant primer or identifier. COPE v1.2.5 was used to merge the high-quality paired reads, and each unique nucleotide sequence was defined as a clonotype. MiTCR v1.1 was used to align clonotypes to the IMGT TRBV, TRBD and TRBJ reference segments. The analysis was restricted to V-J combinations with a frequency above 0.0001, which together covered roughly 99% of the repertoires. The TCS score was defined as F50 (clonal expansion) divided by E x V (chaos), with BLOSUM62-based TCRdist calculated between CDR3 peptides within each V-J. Welch's t-statistics and random forest reduced 500 to 550 V-J features to about 12, which were used in a naive Bayes classifier (R e1071). The Morisita-Horn index was used to measure how similar the thyroid and blood repertoires were. The public sequencing data were trimmed at Q25 with fastp and processed into clonotypes with MiXCR by TCRdb, which kept only in-frame beta chains. Rows merge per CDR3 protein into single entries with the most common DNA and genes. TCRdb assigned the V and J calls; the authors' analysis was not used. The sample table contains about 660,000 distinct CDR3 sequences; only one count was recorded for just under 45% of them. The ten largest clonotypes hold less than 9% of the sample.

The study excluded patients with uncontrolled infections, other autoimmune diseases, pregnancy or lactation. Diagnoses were based on clinical symptoms, serum thyroxine and TRAb, thyroid ultrasound and orbital computed tomography. Trizol reagent was used to extract total RNA, and RNA quality was then checked on an Agilent 2100 Bioanalyzer. The full study reports these points: Most expanded thyroid clonotypes (frequency above 0.001) were also detected in blood, suggesting blood repertoires may reflect thyroid immune responses. Sample size was not statistically predetermined, and blinding of investigators to group allocation was not performed. In validation, the model predicted progression to ophthalmopathy a median of approximately 6.3 months before onset, with 70% to 71% sensitivity and nearly 75% specificity. A 13 V-J signature model separated ophthalmopathy from stable hyperthyroidism, with nearly 90% sensitivity and 81.08% specificity in cross-validation and 80%/75% in testing.

Concerning this clonotype: The antigen it recognizes is unknown. Base qualities are not recorded, but no much larger clone differs from it by a single base.

V lost 2 bases and J lost 13 bases; the stretch between them is 20 bases long. The germline V gene yields SGHDN for CDR1 and FVKESK for CDR2. Spanning cysteine to phenylalanine, the CDR3 consists of 14 amino acids. Solely the CDR3 DNA is kept, with 42 bases framed from the first base. Recombination linked TRBV14 to TRBJ1-1; the D region possibly corresponds to TRBD1 (6 bases align). Sequencing input: peripheral blood or thyroid tissue (not recorded which). This sequence originates from an adult man with Graves' disease, either hyperthyroidism or ophthalmopathy (not recorded which). Here the CDR3 is given as CASSQLVENRDIFF. The DNA reads TGTGCCAGCAGCCAACTGGTCGAGAACAGGGACATTTTCTTT. Beyond the CDR3, the reference TRBV14 and TRBJ1-1 genes provide the residues; the full variable domain reads: EAGVTQFPSHSVIEKGQTVTLRCDPISGHDNLYWYRRVMGKEIKFLLHFVKESKQDESGMPNNRFLAERTGGTYSTLKVQPAELEDSGVYFCASSQLVENRDIFFGQGTRLTVV.